Reported below is one T cell receptor beta chain. Its specificity is unknown. This specimen belongs to a study of T cells in Graves' hyperthyroidism and ophthalmopathy. Study-wide background: Peripheral blood specimens were obtained at initial diagnosis, prior to any treatment. Study outcomes and limitations: Ophthalmopathy was told apart from stable hyperthyroidism by a 13 V-J model.

TCR beta CDR3 sequences were amplified from RNA transcripts. The primer set for the first-round RT-PCR of the TCR CDR3 was HTBI. MiXCR, applied by TCRdb to the multiplex PCR reads, yields one record per CDR3 protein. The profile shows 350,000 or so distinct CDR3 sequences, 18% of them singletons. V lost 5 bases and J 0 bases, leaving 8 bases between the germline ends. Looked up from germline, CDR1 is SEHNR and CDR2 is FQNEAQ (reference sequence). The CDR3 is made up of 13 amino acids. Disease duration under 2 months; hyperthyroidism patients were aged 18 to 65. The study based diagnoses on clinical symptoms, serum thyroxine and TRAb, thyroid ultrasound and orbital computed tomography.

This TCR was sampled from a woman aged 45-60 years with Graves' hyperthyroidism. Sequenced input: blood. The rearrangement joins TRBV7-9 to TRBJ2-7, with D possibly being TRBD2 (5 bases). CDR3 DNA sequence: TGTGCCAGCAGCCGGACTGGCTCCTACGAGCAGTACGTC. Translating it yields CASSRTGSYEQYV.